The T cell receptor (beta chain) described here comes from a study of cytomegalovirus exposure and HLA in healthy donors. The study, taken as a whole, reports: Despite most TCR sequences being rare, some public TCRs occurred in many donors. A later analysis linked a missense DCLRE1C variant to TCR beta V- and J-gene trimming. Exclusion as indistinguishable affected some V segments, including TRBV6-2 and TRBV6-3.

In regard to this clone: The antigen is undetermined.

Germline loops: CDR1 SGHVS, CDR2 FQNEAQ. Deletions cut 1 base from V and 6 bases from J, with 9 bases between. The CDR3 contains 14 residues. Amplification used 60 Vbeta primers and 13 Jbeta primers. TCRdb's copy holds only in-frame clones and misses some; the assay was immunoSEQ multiplex PCR. This table holds over 150,000 clones, 74% found once. The receptor's source is a man aged 25-45 years in good health and CMV-seronegative. This rearrangement joins TRBV7-8 to TRBJ1-4, with D tentatively TRBD1 (6 bases). The sequencing sample was made of PBMCs. The CDR3, as DNA: TGTGCCAGCAGCTTAGGACAGGCTCATGAAAAACTGTTTTTT. As protein: CASSLGQAHEKLFF. Using reference TRBV7-8 and TRBJ1-4 for the parts outside the CDR3, the full variable domain is GAGVSQSPRYKVAKRGQDVALRCDPISGHVSLFWYQQALGQGPEFLTYFQNEAQLDKSGLPSDRFFAERPEGSVSTLKIQRTQQEDSAVYLCASSLGQAHEKLFFGSGTQLSVL.